This is a list of T cell receptor beta chains from one sample in a study of immune heterogeneity within non-small cell lung tumors. Via MiXCR, TCRdb re-called the multiplex PCR reads, giving one row per CDR3 protein. The sample has some 5,600 distinct CDR3 sequences, roughly 18% seen once. Source material: lung tumor tissue. These receptors all stem from a man aged 35 to 55 with non-small cell lung cancer. The CDR3 runs from the conserved cysteine through the conserved F or W. The order of the fields is V gene, D gene, clone size, J gene, CDR3 DNA, CDR3 protein. The D gene is left open where the match is weak. Part of the rows lack a size; the others show once, few, many or a class for expanded clones.

>TRBV11-3|.|medium-sized|TRBJ2-7
TGTGCCAGCAGCTTAGGAGACAGGCAGTACTTC
CASSLGDRQYF
>TRBV3-1|.|.|TRBJ1-1
TGTGCCAGCAGCCCCTACGAAAACACTGAAGCTTTCTTT
CASSPYENTEAFF
>TRBV4-2|TRBD2|many|TRBJ2-1
TGTGCCAGCAGCCAAGATGGAGCGGGGGGGTGGAATGAGCAGTTCTTC
CASSQDGAGGWNEQFF
>TRBV20-1|.|medium-sized|TRBJ2-1
TGCAGTGCTAGAGGAGAGACTTGG
CSARGETW
>TRBV6-1|.|medium-sized|TRBJ1-1
TGTGCCAGCAGTGTCGAACTAGACACTGAAGCTTTCTTT
CASSVELDTEAFF
>TRBV6-2/TRBV6-3|.|.|TRBJ1-1
TGTGCCAGCAGTTTCCAGGGAAACACTGAAGCTTTCTTT
CASSFQGNTEAFF
>TRBV12-3/TRBV12-4|.|medium-sized|TRBJ1-5
TGTGCCAGCAGTTTTCTGGGGAGCAATCAGCCCCAGCATTTT
CASSFLGSNQPQHF
>TRBV19|.|medium-sized|TRBJ2-5
TGTGCCAGTAGCGGCAGGGACGAGACCCAGTACTTC
CASSGRDETQYF
>TRBV2|.|medium-sized|TRBJ1-1
TGTGCCAGCAACGGGGACGCGGGGAACACTGAAGCTTTCTTT
CASNGDAGNTEAFF
>TRBV2|TRBD1|medium-sized|TRBJ1-5
TGTGCCAGCAGTGGGGGACAGGACAATCAGCCCCAGCATTTT
CASSGGQDNQPQHF
>TRBV28|.|medium-sized|TRBJ1-3
TGTGCCAGCAGCGACCGAGGGGGAGGGCTTGGAAACACCATATATTTT
CASSDRGGGLGNTIYF
>TRBV5-1|TRBD1|.|TRBJ2-1
TGCGCCAGCAGCTCAACAGGGGGCTCCTACAATGAGCAGTTCTTC
CASSSTGGSYNEQFF
>TRBV28|TRBD2|many|TRBJ2-3
TGTGCCAGCAGTTTAACTAGCGGGGGGTCAACTAGCACAGATACGCAGTATTTT
CASSLTSGGSTSTDTQYF
>TRBV11-2|.|medium-sized|TRBJ2-7
TGTGCCAGCAGCCACCTCCTGACAAGATATGACTACGAGCAGTACTTC
CASSHLLTRYDYEQYF
>TRBV28|.|medium-sized|TRBJ1-5
TGTGCCAGCAGTTGGGCGGGGCTAAGCAATCAGCCCCAGCATTTT
CASSWAGLSNQPQHF
>TRBV5-6|TRBD1|many|TRBJ1-4
TGTGCCAGCAGCTTGCCCGTGGGACAGACATTAGGCGGTGAAAAACTGTTTTTT
CASSLPVGQTLGGEKLFF
>TRBV28|.|medium-sized|TRBJ1-6
TGTGCCGGGGGAGGGGTGGGCTCCTATAATTCACCCCTCCACTTT
CAGGGVGSYNSPLHF
>TRBV28|TRBD2|medium-sized|TRBJ2-3
TGTGCCAGCAGTTTCGAGGCGGGAGGGTCGACAGATACGCAGTATTTT
CASSFEAGGSTDTQYF
>TRBV28|TRBD1|large|TRBJ1-4
TGTGCCAGCAGTGCTGGGACGGGACAGGGCGAGAAGGGCGGTGAAAAACTGTTTTTT
CASSAGTGQGEKGGEKLFF
>TRBV5-1|.|many|TRBJ1-1
TGCGCCAGCAGCTTGAATAGGGGGTTGGGTACTGAAGCTTTCTTT
CASSLNRGLGTEAFF
>TRBV14|.|medium-sized|TRBJ2-7
TGTGCCAGCAGCTACCGATACGAGCAGTACTTC
CASSYRYEQYF
>TRBV20-1|.|medium-sized|TRBJ2-1
TGCAGTGCTAGAGAGGCTAGCGAGGTGGGTGAGCAGTTCTTC
CSAREASEVGEQFF
>TRBV2|TRBD1|.|TRBJ1-6
TGTGCCAGCAGTGGCCGGGACAGCGGTGGGTCACCCCCCCCCTTT
CASSGRDSGGSPPPF
>TRBV19|.|medium-sized|TRBJ1-5
TGTGCCAGTAGTATCGAGTCTGGCAATCAGCCCCAGCATTTT
CASSIESGNQPQHF
>TRBV7-8|.|medium-sized|TRBJ2-7
TGTGCCAGCAGCTTTGGCGGTCCCTACGAGCAGTACTTC
CASSFGGPYEQYF
>TRBV12-3/TRBV12-4|TRBD1|medium-sized|TRBJ1-2
TGTGCCAGCAGCTCCGATGTGGACAGGGGTGGCTACACCTTC
CASSSDVDRGGYTF
>TRBV6-2/TRBV6-3|.|few|TRBJ2-1
TGTGCCAGCAGAGGTATCGGGACCGCCAGCTACAATGAGCGGTTCTTC
CASRGIGTASYNERFF
>TRBV19|.|medium-sized|TRBJ2-1
TGTGCCTCGGCGGGCAGGGGAGGTTCCTACAATGAGCAGTTCTTC
CASAGRGGSYNEQFF
>TRBV18|.|medium-sized|TRBJ1-6
TGTGCCAGCTCATCCTCCAGGGATTCACCCCTCCACTTT
CASSSSRDSPLHF
>TRBV5-5|.|few|TRBJ1-2
TGTGCCAGCAGCCCCCAGGGCAACTATGGCTACACCTTC
CASSPQGNYGYTF
>TRBV4-1|TRBD2|.|TRBJ2-1
TGCGCCAGCAGCCAAGATGTCGCGGGCGGGGGACTATACAATGAGCAGTTCTTC
CASSQDVAGGGLYNEQFF
>TRBV4-1|TRBD2|once|TRBJ2-5
TGCGCCAGCAGCCAAGACGCGGGGGGCGCGGGGAATTTCCAGTACTTC
CASSQDAGGAGNFQYF
>TRBV18|.|few|TRBJ2-1
TGTGCCAGCTCACCACCGATGACTAGTCGGTCCTACAATGAGCAGTTCTTC
CASSPPMTSRSYNEQFF
>TRBV6-1|TRBD1|medium-sized|TRBJ1-1
TGTGCCAGCAGTTATTCCGGACAGGGGGGTACTGAAGCTTTCTTT
CASSYSGQGGTEAFF
>TRBV28|TRBD2|medium-sized|TRBJ2-7
TGTGCCAGCAGTTCGACTAGCGGGGACTACGAGCAGTACTTC
CASSSTSGDYEQYF
>TRBV6-2/TRBV6-3|.|medium-sized|TRBJ2-7
TGTGCCAGCAGTTACGATGGCCTCTACGAGCAGTACTTC
CASSYDGLYEQYF
>TRBV3-2|.|many|TRBJ1-3
TGTGCCAGCGGCCAAGATCAGGGCTACAGGGTCTCTGGAAACACCATATATTTT
CASGQDQGYRVSGNTIYF
>TRBV5-1|.|medium-sized|TRBJ2-3
TGCGCCAGCAGCTGGGGGACAACTGCACTCACAGATACGCAGTATTTT
CASSWGTTALTDTQYF
>TRBV20-1|.|few|TRBJ2-7
TGCAGTGCTAGAGGAGAGACAGAACGCGAGCAGTACTTC
CSARGETEREQYF
>TRBV7-9|.|many|TRBJ2-5
TGTGCCAGCAGCTTAGCAGGGGGAGAGACCCAGTACTTC
CASSLAGGETQYF
>TRBV6-2/TRBV6-3|TRBD2|medium-sized|TRBJ2-1
TGTGCCAGCAGACTTAGCGGGAGCTCCTACAATGAGCAGTTCTTC
CASRLSGSSYNEQFF
>TRBV30|TRBD1|medium-sized|TRBJ2-3
TGTGCCTGGAGTATCCCAGGGGGTACGCAGTATTTT
CAWSIPGGTQYF
>TRBV20-1|TRBD1|.|TRBJ1-5
TGCAGTGCTAGACGACAGGGAGCGGATCAGCCCCAGCATTTT
CSARRQGADQPQHF